This TCR beta chain was retrieved from a study of blood T cell repertoires in COVID-19. Study in general: Samples taken during acute and convalescent COVID-19 were collected in the United States, Italy and Spain. T cells, B-cell-depleted T cells, or PBMCs supplied cDNA or gDNA.

This CDR3 region has 13 residues. The V gene lost 2 bases and the J gene lost 5 bases, with 10 bases spanning the gap. Germline CDR1 and CDR2: GTSNPN and SVGIG (reference sequence). This clone was seen once. Per the original data handling: Amplification of reference gene primers was used by the study to estimate nucleated cell counts. Only in-frame clones appear in the TCRdb table, and some are missing; sequencing was by immunoSEQ multiplex PCR. V, J and clone size are taken as reported in that table, and D and trimming were inferred from the DNA itself. Of around 56,000 clones in the sample, less than 85% are singletons; the top ten hold about 15%.

This chain links TRBV30 with TRBJ1-5; D not certain. The sequencing input was peripheral blood. This TCR was recovered from a woman between 65 and 79 years old with acute or convalescent COVID-19. CDR3 residues: CAWSPYGDQPQHF. The CDR3 DNA sequence: TGTGCCTGGAGTCCGTACGGGGATCAGCCCCAGCATTTT. Using reference TRBV30 and TRBJ1-5 for the parts outside the CDR3, the full variable domain is SQTIHQWPATLVQPVGSPLSLECTVEGTSNPNLYWYRQAAGRGLQLLFYSVGIGQISSEVPQNLSASRPQDRQFILSSKKLLLSDSGFYLCAWSPYGDQPQHFGDGTRLSIL.